Sequencing of this T cell receptor beta chain was carried out in a study of blood T cell repertoires in COVID-19. Background on the study: Sites in the United States, Italy and Spain provided acute and convalescent COVID-19 samples. Sources were T cells, B-cell-depleted T cells, or PBMCs; the material itself was cDNA or gDNA.

In germline, CDR1 is LNHDA, CDR2 SQIVND (reference sequence). The CDR3 has 15 amino acids. Trimming shortened V by 4 bases and J by 5 bases, and 17 bases separated the two germline ends. In the original workflow: Nucleated cell counts were estimated from reference gene primer amplification. Sequencing was performed with immunoSEQ multiplex PCR; in TCRdb, only in-frame clones are kept and a portion is missing. V, J and clone size derive from that table, while D and trimming were established from the DNA sequence. Of about 260,000 clones detected, about 89% appear once; the ten largest clones hold over 2%.

Source material: peripheral blood. The origin of this receptor is a woman in her forties or fifties with acute or convalescent COVID-19. This chain joins TRBV19 and TRBJ1-1, with D uncertain. The CDR3 nucleotides are TGTGCCAGTAGTAACGGGTGGCGGGCGTGGACTGAAGCTTTCTTT. Its protein product is CASSNGWRAWTEAFF.